What follows is one TCR beta chain and its context. This clonotype was seen many times. Its antigen is still unknown. No base quality information exists; no much larger clone differs at one position. This specimen comes from a study of T cells after yellow fever vaccination (dated by TCRdb to the late 2010s). As for the study more broadly: The SMART-Seq v4 Ultra Low Input RNA kit was used to prepare libraries from fractions with low cell numbers. To track T-cell clones before and after primary and booster YFV17D yellow fever vaccination, bulk TCR alpha and beta repertoires were sequenced longitudinally. Two healthy male donors, one aged 18 to 30 and one aged 30 to 40 years, made up the cohort. Blood was drawn at multiple timepoints before and after primary and secondary immunization, with bulk PBMC replicates and cell subsets isolated. What the study reported, not specific to this receptor: After the booster, most of the clones that had expanded following primary vaccination were detected again (roughly 97% of CD4 and 85% to 90% of CD8), which suggests that memory was broadly maintained. Compared with the primary T-cell response, the secondary T-cell response was faster but weaker, reaching its peak on day 5 rather than on day 15. Because only two donors were included in the study, the extent to which the findings can be generalized is limited. A small share of clonotypes was detected in both CD4 and CD8 compartments, with the overlap likely arising from convergent recombination. Because abundant contaminating clonotypes from the bulk population could be contained in FACS-sorted repertoires, computational filtering was required.

TCR cDNA was made using 5'RACE template switching, a step that added a universal primer site and unique molecular identifiers. cDNA synthesis was primed from both the TCR alpha and TCR beta constant segments. Library amplification used two PCR steps, and the second PCR step added sample barcodes and sequencing adapters. Libraries were sequenced on Illumina HiSeq 2500 (2x100 bp) or NovaSeq (2x150 bp). As for how the authors treated the data: MIGEC was used to demultiplex reads and collapse the reads into UMI consensus sequences, and MiXCR was used for V(D)J alignment. Using edgeR on replicate PBMC samples, clonotypes were called vaccine-responding if FDR was below 0.01 and the log2 fold change was above 5 up to day 15. Each bulk clonotype was labeled CD4 or CD8 based on which sequenced repertoire, CD4 or CD8, contained the clonotype at higher abundance. TCRdb trimmed public reads at Q25 via fastp, called clones via MiXCR and kept in-frame beta chains. Each record represents a unique CDR3 protein, reported with the most common genes and DNA among its rows. These V and J calls originate from TCRdb's pipeline instead of the authors' own analysis. Here the sample has 300,000 to 350,000 distinct CDR3 sequences; about 8.3% occur a single time. The ten largest clones take up 15% to 20% of the sample.

Spanning cysteine to phenylalanine, the CDR3 consists of 14 amino acids. The DNA shown is the 42-base CDR3, in frame from base 1. Germline trimming amounts to 1 base on V and 5 bases on J, with 3 as the count of junction bases outside the gene matches. The treatment or condition tag for this specimen amounts to: live attenuated yellow fever vaccine strain. Two biological replicates of bulk PBMCs were collected at each blood-draw timepoint. PBMCs were isolated from peripheral blood using a standard Ficoll-Paque protocol. TriZol was used to extract RNA from bulk PBMCs, from CD4 and CD8 fractions, and from dextramer-positive and dextramer-negative fractions.

The receptor's source is a man between 18 and 35 years old who received the YFV17D yellow fever vaccine. The V and J segments used are TRBV12-3 or TRBV12-4 and TRBJ2-5; 8 bases in between match TRBD2. This specimen consisted of PBMCs, obtained roughly 45 days after the first yellow fever vaccination. The nucleotides are TGTGCCAGCAGTTTAGTCGGGGGGGCGGAGACCCAGTACTTC. It encodes CASSLVGGAETQYF.